What follows are 21 T cell receptor beta chains derived from one specimen sequenced in a study of identical twins. TCRdb re-called the 5' RACE reads with MiXCR, one entry per CDR3 protein. The sample has 700,000 or so distinct CDR3 sequences, over 8.5% seen once. These data were also filed under a second study, of yellow fever vaccine responses in identical twins.

The sample consisted of PBMCs. Source of these receptors: a woman aged 18-29 years in good health.

This clonotype was detected many times. The rearrangement uses TRBV4-3 and TRBJ2-1; 7 bases agree with TRBD2. V was pared by 1 base and J by 3 bases, with 3 bases of the junction left unmatched. The CDR3 runs to 15 residues. The germline CDR1 and CDR2 sequences are LGHNA and YSLEER. The CDR3 DNA follows: TGCGCCAGCAGCCAAGCTAGCGGATTCTACAATGAGCAGTTCTTC. Protein product: CASSQASGFYNEQFF.

The CDR3 here is CASKAQINTGELFF. In nucleotides, the CDR3 is TGTGCCAGCAAGGCTCAGATTAACACCGGGGAGCTGTTTTTT. The rearrangement joins TRBV6-2 or TRBV6-3 to TRBJ2-2; no clear D. The V and J ends lost 7 bases and 2 bases respectively, with 11 bases between them. This CDR3 spans 14 amino acids. Germline V CDR1 and CDR2: MNHEY, SVGEGT.

This rearrangement joins TRBV5-1 to TRBJ2-7, with TRBD1 matching over 7 bases. The CDR3 extends over 14 amino acids. Unmatched junction bases numbered 12, after V lost 8 bases and J lost 4 bases. Germline CDR1 SGHRS, CDR2 YFSETQ. CDR3 DNA sequence: TGCGCCAGAACTGAACGGACAGGAGAGTACGAGCAGTACTTC. Amino acids: CARTERTGEYEQYF.

This clonotype has ten or more counts. The chain links TRBV7-2 to TRBJ2-5; D not certain. Germline V lookup: CDR1 SGHTA, CDR2 FQGNSA. V was shortened by 1 base and J by 10 bases, with 16 bases between the two germline ends. The CDR3 length is 14 residues. The CDR3 nucleotides are TGTGCCAGCAGCTTAGGTTCACTTAGGGCGATCCAGTACTTC. Translated: CASSLGSLRAIQYF.

The chain employs TRBV6-2 or TRBV6-3 and TRBJ2-7; D possibly corresponds to TRBD1 (6 bases). V dropped 8 bases and J dropped 2 bases, with 16 bases sitting between them. This CDR3 has 14 residues. Germline V gives CDR1 MNHEY, CDR2 SVGEGT. CDR3 bases: TGTGCCAGCGGGGCCGGGACAAGTACCTACGAGCAGTACTTC. Translated: CASGAGTSTYEQYF.

The chain links TRBV29-1 to TRBJ2-1, with 7 bases fitting TRBD1. Trimming at V came to 3 bases and at J to 4 bases, leaving 9 bases not matched to a gene. This CDR3 spans 15 amino acids. From germline, CDR1 is SQVTM and CDR2 ANQGSEA. The CDR3 region is CSVEGSGQNYNEQFF. Here the CDR3 DNA reads TGCAGCGTTGAGGGATCGGGACAGAATTACAATGAGCAGTTCTTC.

This clonotype came up many times. The chain recombines TRBV29-1 with TRBJ1-1; D remains ambiguous. Trimming pared 3 bases from V and 7 bases from J, leaving 9 bases between. This CDR3 region has 11 residues. CDR1 is SQVTM, CDR2 ANQGSEA, per germline. CDR3 region: CSVEYWDEAFF. CDR3 nucleotides: TGCAGCGTTGAGTACTGGGATGAAGCTTTCTTT.

For the CDR3, the DNA is TGTGCCAGCAGTGGGGTGGGTGAACGGGCCTACACCGGGGAGCTGTTTTTT. It codes for CASSGVGERAYTGELFF. The chain joins TRBV2 to TRBJ2-2, with no clear D. The CDR3 sequence is 17 residues long. Looked up from germline, CDR1 is SNHLY and CDR2 is FYNNEI. Trimming took 4 bases from V and 3 from J, leaving 18 bases between them.

As for this clonotype: One junction end disagrees with the germline gene, perhaps due to a read error. The chain has TRBV18 and TRBJ2-5, with D uncertain. The V gene's germline CDR1 is KGHSH and CDR2 LQKENI. This CDR3 comprises 14 residues. The DNA of the CDR3 is TGTGCCAGCTCTCTCACGTCGGTAGGAGAGACCCAATACTTC. Amino acid sequence: CASSLTSVGETQYF.

This clonotype came up a few times. The V call is TRBV3-1, the J call TRBJ1-6; TRBD1 aligns across 11 bases. J was trimmed by 10 bases and V by 11 bases; bases with no gene match: 16. The germline V gene encodes CDR1 LGHDT and CDR2 YNNKEL (reference sequence). This CDR3 is built from 16 residues. CDR3 residues: CACTARPGQGESPLHF. CDR3 in DNA: TGTGCCTGCACAGCCCGCCCGGGACAGGGGGAATCACCCCTCCACTTT.

The table lists this clonotype with a few counts. This chain links TRBV27 with TRBJ2-7, with a tentative D call TRBD1 (5 bases). This CDR3 contains 13 residues. V was shortened by 8 bases and J by 5 bases, with 16 bases between the two germline ends. From germline, CDR1 is MNHEY and CDR2 SMNVEV (reference sequence). The CDR3 spells CASFSSGFHEQYF. In DNA, the CDR3 is TGTGCCAGCTTCTCCTCAGGGTTCCACGAGCAGTACTTC.

This chain uses TRBV27 with TRBJ2-6, with D uncertain. CDR3 length: 16 amino acids. From germline, CDR1 is MNHEY and CDR2 SMNVEV (reference sequence). V was clipped by 0 bases and J by 4 bases, with 10 bases between them. The CDR3 loop is CASSLSRHRGANVLTF. The CDR3 DNA follows: TGTGCCAGCAGTTTATCTCGCCATAGGGGGGCCAACGTCCTGACTTTC.

The chain combines TRBV4-1 with TRBJ2-7; 7 bases match TRBD2. Unmatched junction bases numbered 16, after V lost 4 bases and J lost 1 base. The CDR3 has 18 amino acids. The germline CDR1 and CDR2 sequences are MGHRA and YSYEKL. As DNA, the CDR3 is TGCGCCAGCAGCCTCGCGAAGCCGACTAGCCAACTGTCCTACGAGCAGTACTTC. Amino acid sequence: CASSLAKPTSQLSYEQYF.

This clonotype was detected a few times. The CDR3 sequence is CASSPGGQGVGGYTF. The CDR3 nucleotides are TGTGCCAGCAGCCCTGGGGGACAGGGAGTTGGAGGCTACACCTTC. The chain joins TRBV3-1 to TRBJ1-2; 9 bases fit TRBD1. The CDR3 totals 15 residues. J was trimmed by 8 bases and V by 4 bases; bases with no gene match: 11. The germline V gene has CDR1 LGHDT and CDR2 YNNKEL (reference sequence).

This clonotype has only a few counts. This chain uses TRBV9 with TRBJ2-1; 7 nucleotides agree with TRBD1. Germline V gene lookup returns CDR1 SGDLS and CDR2 YYNGEE. The length of the CDR3 is 15 residues. The ends lost 0 bases at V and 2 bases at J; junction bases unmatched: 2. Here the CDR3 reads CASSVGQGPYNEQFF. In DNA form, the CDR3 reads TGTGCCAGCAGCGTAGGACAGGGTCCCTACAATGAGCAGTTCTTC.

The table lists this clonotype with a few counts. The J gene is TRBJ2-1, the V gene TRBV20-1, with 10 nucleotides matching TRBD2. J was trimmed by 6 bases and V by 8 bases; bases with no gene match: 19. CDR1 DFQATT and CDR2 SNEGSKA come from the germline V gene (reference sequence). The CDR3 is 17 amino acids. The CDR3 here is CSTLAGASDALSNEQFF. CDR3 bases: TGCAGTACCCTAGCGGGGGCCTCCGATGCCCTATCCAATGAGCAGTTCTTC.

The V gene is TRBV5-1, the J gene TRBJ2-3; D is unclear. The CDR3 is made up of 14 amino acids. Germline values: CDR1 SGHRS, CDR2 YFSETQ. With 3 bases removed from V and 3 bases from J, the gap between germline ends came to 11 bases. The CDR3 here is CASSSNSQTDTQYF. DNA for the CDR3: TGCGCCAGCAGCTCCAACTCGCAAACAGATACGCAGTATTTT.

This clonotype was seen a handful of times. The chain carries TRBV6-1 and TRBJ1-4; D not resolved. The CDR3 covers 17 residues. Germline V gene lookup returns CDR1 MNHNS and CDR2 SASEGT. Deletions cut 6 bases from V and 3 bases from J, with 20 bases between. This chain's CDR3 is CASSVNSLGAANEKLFF. CDR3 nucleotide sequence: TGTGCCAGCAGCGTAAATTCACTGGGAGCCGCTAATGAAAAACTGTTTTTT.

This clonotype came up many times. This rearrangement joins TRBV14 to TRBJ2-1, with TRBD2 identical over 12 bases. Germline CDR1 SGHDN, CDR2 FVKESK. Trimming at V came to 4 bases and at J to 7 bases, leaving 14 bases not matched to a gene. The CDR3 has 18 residues. The CDR3 spells CASSPYLTSGRFKNEQFF. The CDR3, as DNA: TGTGCCAGCAGCCCCTACCTGACTAGCGGGAGATTCAAAAATGAGCAGTTCTTC.

V and J are TRBV27 and TRBJ2-5, with unresolved D. The CDR3 loop spans 13 amino acids. The V end lost 1 base, the J end lost 0 bases, and 3 bases lay between the germline ends. The germline gives CDR1 MNHEY, CDR2 SMNVEV (reference sequence). This chain's CDR3 is CASSLFDQETQYF. CDR3 DNA: TGTGCCAGCAGTTTATTCGACCAAGAGACCCAGTACTTC.

The chain carries TRBV12-5 and TRBJ1-1, with TRBD1 matching over 10 bases. CDR3 length equals 13 residues. Germline values: CDR1 LGHNT, CDR2 FRNRAP. The trim removed 4 bases at V and 5 bases at J, leaving 1 base unmatched. The CDR3 DNA follows: TGTGCTAGTGGTTCGGGACAGGGGACTGAAGCTTTCTTT. Residues: CASGSGQGTEAFF.